Included here is one T cell receptor (beta chain) sequence, with context. What it binds is not known. This record comes from a study of T cells expressing NK-cell markers. Whole-study context: Most of the eight sequenced donors tested HCMV-seropositive; one tested seronegative. Findings of the study overall: Among CD8+ T cells from over 5 donors, dominant NKG2C+ clonotypes accounted for about 1.0-7.0%.

Reanalyzing the 5' RACE reads, TCRdb keeps one entry per CDR3 protein, without DNA. This sample's clone table lists 350,000 to 500,000 distinct CDR3 sequences. Germline V gives CDR1 DFQATT, CDR2 SNEGSKA (reference sequence). The length of the CDR3 is 11 residues. The chain has TRBV20-1 and TRBJ2-2. This TCR derives from a woman aged 18 to 75 in good health. The sequencing sample was made of blood T cells: a sorted CD56 or NKG2C T cell subset, CD4+ or CD8+ T cells, or bulk PBMC T cells (not recorded which). The CDR3 spells CSASTRGELFF.